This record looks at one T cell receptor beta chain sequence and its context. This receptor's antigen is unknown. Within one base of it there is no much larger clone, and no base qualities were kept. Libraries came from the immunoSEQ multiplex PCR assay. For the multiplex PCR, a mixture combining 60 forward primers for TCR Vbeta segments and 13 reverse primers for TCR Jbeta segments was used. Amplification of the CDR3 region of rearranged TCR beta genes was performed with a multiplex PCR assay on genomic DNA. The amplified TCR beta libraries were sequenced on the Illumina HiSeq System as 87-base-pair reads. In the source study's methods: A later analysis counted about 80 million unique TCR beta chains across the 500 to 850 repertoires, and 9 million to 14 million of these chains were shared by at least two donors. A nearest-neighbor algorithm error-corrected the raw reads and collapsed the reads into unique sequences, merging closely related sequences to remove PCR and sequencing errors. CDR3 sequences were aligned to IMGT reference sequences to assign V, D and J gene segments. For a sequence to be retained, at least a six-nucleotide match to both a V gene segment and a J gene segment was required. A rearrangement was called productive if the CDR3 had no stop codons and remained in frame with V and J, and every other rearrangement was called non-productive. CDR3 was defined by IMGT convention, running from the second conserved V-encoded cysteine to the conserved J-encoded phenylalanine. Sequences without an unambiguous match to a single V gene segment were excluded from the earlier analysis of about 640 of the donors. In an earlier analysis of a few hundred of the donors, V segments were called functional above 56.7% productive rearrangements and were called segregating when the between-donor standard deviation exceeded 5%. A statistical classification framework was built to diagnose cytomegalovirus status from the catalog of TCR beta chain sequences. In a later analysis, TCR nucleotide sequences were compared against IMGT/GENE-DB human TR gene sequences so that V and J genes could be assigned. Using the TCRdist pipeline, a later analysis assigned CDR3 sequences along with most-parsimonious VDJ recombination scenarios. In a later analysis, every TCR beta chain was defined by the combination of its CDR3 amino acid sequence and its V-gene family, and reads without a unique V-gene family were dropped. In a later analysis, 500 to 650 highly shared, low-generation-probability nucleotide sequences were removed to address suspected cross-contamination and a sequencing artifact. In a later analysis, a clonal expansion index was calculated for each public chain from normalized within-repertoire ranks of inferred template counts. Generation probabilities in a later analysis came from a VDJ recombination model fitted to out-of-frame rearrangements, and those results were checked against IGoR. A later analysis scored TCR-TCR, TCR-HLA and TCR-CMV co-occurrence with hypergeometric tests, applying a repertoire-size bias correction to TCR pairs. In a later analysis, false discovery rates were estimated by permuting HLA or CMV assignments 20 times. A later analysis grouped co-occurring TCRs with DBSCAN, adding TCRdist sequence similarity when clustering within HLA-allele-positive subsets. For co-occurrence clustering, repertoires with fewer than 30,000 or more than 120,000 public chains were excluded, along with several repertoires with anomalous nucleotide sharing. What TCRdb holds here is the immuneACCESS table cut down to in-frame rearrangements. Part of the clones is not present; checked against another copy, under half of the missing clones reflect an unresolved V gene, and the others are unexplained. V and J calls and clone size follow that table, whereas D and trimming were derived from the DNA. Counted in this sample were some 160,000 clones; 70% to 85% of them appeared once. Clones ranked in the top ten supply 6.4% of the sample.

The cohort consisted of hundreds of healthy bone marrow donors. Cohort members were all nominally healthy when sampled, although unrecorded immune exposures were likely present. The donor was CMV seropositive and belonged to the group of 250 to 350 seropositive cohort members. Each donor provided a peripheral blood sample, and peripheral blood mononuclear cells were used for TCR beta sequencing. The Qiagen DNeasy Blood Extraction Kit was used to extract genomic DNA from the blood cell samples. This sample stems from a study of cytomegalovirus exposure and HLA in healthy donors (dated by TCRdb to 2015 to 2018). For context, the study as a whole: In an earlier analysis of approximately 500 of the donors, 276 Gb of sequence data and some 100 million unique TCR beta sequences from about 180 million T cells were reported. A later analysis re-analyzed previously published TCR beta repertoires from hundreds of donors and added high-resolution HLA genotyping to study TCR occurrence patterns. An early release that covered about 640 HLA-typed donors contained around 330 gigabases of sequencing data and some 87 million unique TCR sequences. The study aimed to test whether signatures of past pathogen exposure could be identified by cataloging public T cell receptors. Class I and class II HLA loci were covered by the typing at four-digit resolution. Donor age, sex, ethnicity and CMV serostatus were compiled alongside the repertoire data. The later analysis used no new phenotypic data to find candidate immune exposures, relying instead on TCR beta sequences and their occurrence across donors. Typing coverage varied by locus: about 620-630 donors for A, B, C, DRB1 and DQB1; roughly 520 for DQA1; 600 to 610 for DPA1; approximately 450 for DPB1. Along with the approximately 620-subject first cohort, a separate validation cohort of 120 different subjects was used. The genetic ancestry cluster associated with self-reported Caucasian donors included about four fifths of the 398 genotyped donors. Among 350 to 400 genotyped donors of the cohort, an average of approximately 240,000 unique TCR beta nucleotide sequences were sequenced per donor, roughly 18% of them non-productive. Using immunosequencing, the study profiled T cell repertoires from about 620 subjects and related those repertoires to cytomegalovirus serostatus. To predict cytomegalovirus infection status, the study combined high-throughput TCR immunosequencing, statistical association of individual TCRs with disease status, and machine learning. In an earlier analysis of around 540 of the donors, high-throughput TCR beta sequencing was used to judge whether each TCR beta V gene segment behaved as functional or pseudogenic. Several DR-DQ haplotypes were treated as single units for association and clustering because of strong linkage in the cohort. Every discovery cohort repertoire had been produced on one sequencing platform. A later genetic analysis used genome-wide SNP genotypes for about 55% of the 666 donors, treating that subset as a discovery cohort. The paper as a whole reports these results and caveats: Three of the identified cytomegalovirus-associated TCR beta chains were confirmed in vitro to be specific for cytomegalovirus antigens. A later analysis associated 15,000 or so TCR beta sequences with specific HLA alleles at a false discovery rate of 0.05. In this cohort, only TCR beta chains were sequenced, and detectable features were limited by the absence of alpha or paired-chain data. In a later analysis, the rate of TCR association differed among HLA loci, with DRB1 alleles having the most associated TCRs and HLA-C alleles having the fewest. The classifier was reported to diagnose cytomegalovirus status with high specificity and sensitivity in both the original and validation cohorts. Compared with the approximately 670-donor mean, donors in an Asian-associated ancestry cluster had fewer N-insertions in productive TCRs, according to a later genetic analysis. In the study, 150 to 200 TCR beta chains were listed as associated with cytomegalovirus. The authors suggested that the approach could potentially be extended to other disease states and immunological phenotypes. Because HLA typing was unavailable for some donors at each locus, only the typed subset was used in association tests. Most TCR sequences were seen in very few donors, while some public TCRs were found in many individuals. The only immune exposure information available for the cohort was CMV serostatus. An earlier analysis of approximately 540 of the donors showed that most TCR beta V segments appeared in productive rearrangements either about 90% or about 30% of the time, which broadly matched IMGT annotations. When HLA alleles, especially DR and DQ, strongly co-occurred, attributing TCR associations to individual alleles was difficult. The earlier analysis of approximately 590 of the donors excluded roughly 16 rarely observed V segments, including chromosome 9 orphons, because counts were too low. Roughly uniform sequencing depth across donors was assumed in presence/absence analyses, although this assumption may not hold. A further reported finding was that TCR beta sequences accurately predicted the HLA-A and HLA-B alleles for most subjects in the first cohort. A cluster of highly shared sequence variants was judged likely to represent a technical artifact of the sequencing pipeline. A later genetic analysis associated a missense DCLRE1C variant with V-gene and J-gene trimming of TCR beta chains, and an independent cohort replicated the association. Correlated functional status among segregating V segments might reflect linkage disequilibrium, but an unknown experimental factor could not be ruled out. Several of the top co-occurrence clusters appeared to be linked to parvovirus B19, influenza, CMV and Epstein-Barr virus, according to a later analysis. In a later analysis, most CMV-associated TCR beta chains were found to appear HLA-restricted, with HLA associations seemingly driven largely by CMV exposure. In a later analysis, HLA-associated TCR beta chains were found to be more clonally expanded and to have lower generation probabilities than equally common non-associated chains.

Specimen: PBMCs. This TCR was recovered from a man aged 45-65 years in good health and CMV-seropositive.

The bases are TGTGCCAGCAGCCCCGCGGCAGCCTCCTACGAGCAGTACTTC. It encodes CASSPAAASYEQYF. The chain couples TRBV7-3 to TRBJ2-7, with no reliable assignment of the D segment. The CDR3 covers 14 residues, taking in both the cysteine and the phenylalanine. Left in the record is the CDR3 DNA by itself, 42 bases read in frame from the first base. CDR1 is given as SGHTA and CDR2 as FQGTGA, both from the germline V gene. Relative to germline, V is 5 bases shorter and J is 0 bases shorter, with 11 bases between their ends.